This T cell receptor (beta chain) was profiled in a study of blood T cell repertoires in COVID-19. At the level of the study: Material from acute and convalescent COVID-19 was sourced from the United States, Italy and Spain. The cDNA or gDNA used as material had been derived from T cells, B-cell-depleted T cells, or PBMCs.

Original handling: Estimated nucleated cell counts came from reference gene primer amplification. Sequencing used immunoSEQ multiplex PCR; TCRdb keeps in-frame clones, though not all of them. V, J and clone size are those of that table, while D and trimming were read from the DNA. The repertoire holds roughly 88,000 clones, with approximately 78% as singletons. Specimen: peripheral blood. This clonotype was sampled from a woman aged 80 or older with acute or convalescent COVID-19.

CDR3 in amino acids: CAWSALLGVSDGYTF. The CDR3 bases are TGTGCCTGGAGTGCCCTTCTGGGCGTTTCGGATGGCTACACCTTC. This chain joins TRBV30 and TRBJ1-2; no clear D. Germline assignment: CDR1 GTSNPN and CDR2 SVGIG (reference sequence). V was trimmed by 1 base and J by 6 bases, leaving 18 bases between them. This CDR3 has 15 amino acids.